Below are 20 T cell receptor beta chains sequenced from a single sample in a study of tumor and adjacent non-tumor tissue in lung cancer. No cell sorting was done before RNA was extracted from the tissue. The normal lung tissue was taken more than 3 cm from the tumor edge. A modified ARM-PCR protocol with three rounds of nested PCR amplified TCRbeta. TCRdb analysed the multiplex PCR reads with MiXCR anew, one entry per CDR3 protein. The table shows some 99,000 distinct CDR3 sequences, with 50% to 70% occurring only once. Sequencing input: distant non-tumor lung tissue. The receptor source for this set is a man in his 60s with non-small cell lung cancer.

This clonotype appeared many times. V usage is TRBV10-3 and J usage is TRBJ1-2, with 8 nucleotides matching TRBD1. Germline CDR1 and CDR2: ENHRY and SYGVKD. The J segment lost 6 bases and the V segment lost 7 bases, leaving 7 bases of the junction unmatched. The length of the CDR3 is 13 residues. The CDR3 here is CAIKDRGINGYTF. For the CDR3, the DNA is TGTGCCATCAAAGACAGGGGTATTAATGGCTACACCTTC.

In regard to this clonotype: This may be a read error: a much more frequent sequence differs by one nucleotide. The chain links TRBV6-5 to TRBJ2-3; D ambiguous. This CDR3 region has 15 residues. Germline CDR1 and CDR2: MNHEY and SVGAGI. The CDR3 DNA is TGTACCAGCAGTTACCTTGGACCGAATGTGGATGGGCAGTATTTT. It yields the protein CTSSYLGPNVDGQYF.

As concerns this clonotype: An end of the junction differs from the germline gene, which may be a read error. The chain joins TRBV7-9 to TRBJ2-7; 7 bases map to TRBD1. The CDR3 extends over 15 amino acids. Germline V CDR1 and CDR2: SEHNR, FQNEAQ (reference sequence). CDR3 loop: CTSSLVRGQNYEQYF. CDR3 nucleotide sequence: TGTACCAGCAGCTTAGTCCGGGGACAGAATTACGAGCAGTACTTC.

This clonotype came up once. The rearrangement uses TRBV20-1 and TRBJ1-4, with unresolved D. The V gene lost 3 bases and the J gene lost 5 bases, with 25 bases spanning the gap. This CDR3 region has 18 residues. Germline V gives CDR1 DFQATT, CDR2 SNEGSKA (reference sequence). CDR3 DNA sequence: TGCAGTGCTAGTGATGTAGGCAGTGATCGCAACTTGAATGAAAAACTGTTTTTT. It encodes CSASDVGSDRNLNEKLFF.

V gene TRBV6-1 combines with J gene TRBJ2-5, with a weak D call TRBD2 (5 bases). Per the germline V gene, CDR1 is MNHNS and CDR2 is SASEGT. The CDR3 is made up of 15 amino acids. The V end lost 6 bases, the J end lost 9 bases, and 23 bases lay between the germline ends. In DNA form, the CDR3 reads TGTGCCAGCAGGCTCCCCTCTACGGGTCTGGAGGCCCAGTACTTC. Its protein product is CASRLPSTGLEAQYF.

This clonotype was seen a few times. A single base separates this from a much larger clone, so it may be a read error. V gene TRBV20-1 combines with J gene TRBJ2-1, with D hard to call. Matching the DNA end better, TRBJ2-7 makes the J call doubtful. CDR3 length equals 12 residues. In germline, CDR1 is DFQATT, CDR2 SNEGSKA (reference sequence). The chain's CDR3 is CSARGLGNEQYF. In nucleotides, the CDR3 is TGCAGTGCTAGGGGGTTGGGGAATGAGCAGTACTTC.

This clonotype was counted a few times. J is TRBJ2-1 and V is TRBV20-1; 7 bases line up with TRBD2. This CDR3 is 15 amino acids long. Looked up from germline, CDR1 is DFQATT and CDR2 is SNEGSKA (reference sequence). The ends lost 6 bases at V and 5 bases at J; junction bases unmatched: 13. Here the CDR3 DNA reads TGCAGTGCCATACCTCCCGGGAGGTACAACAATGAGCAGTTCTTC. Translated, it gives CSAIPPGRYNNEQFF.

This clonotype occurred a few times. The chain couples TRBV10-3 to TRBJ2-7, with D perhaps TRBD1 or TRBD2 (5 bases each). The CDR3 consists of 14 residues. Trimming took 2 bases from V and 2 from J, leaving 10 bases between them. Germline V CDR1 and CDR2: ENHRY, SYGVKD. The CDR3 loop is CAISEGAGAYEQYF. Written as DNA, the CDR3 is TGTGCCATCAGTGAGGGGGCCGGGGCCTACGAGCAGTACTTC.

Comments on this clonotype: The junction and the germline gene differ at one end; a read error may be behind it. The rearrangement uses TRBV6-1 and TRBJ1-1, with D possibly TRBD1 on 5 matching bases. Germline V gene lookup returns CDR1 MNHNS and CDR2 SASEGT. The CDR3 covers 17 residues. CDR3 bases: TGTGCCAGCAGAGGAAGTATCGGGGGGAGGAGCAGCACTGGAGCTTTCTTT. Translated: CASRGSIGGRSSTGAFF.

Comments on this clonotype: A junction end diverges from the germline sequence, so it may reflect a read error. The CDR3: CAGSPTRGNEKLFF. For the CDR3, the DNA is TGTGCCGGCAGTCCGACACGGGGGAATGAAAAACTGTTTTTT. The chain is built from TRBV12-3 or TRBV12-4 and TRBJ1-4, with D tentatively TRBD1 (5 bases). The CDR3 has 14 amino acids.

By share of the sample, this clonotype is medium-sized (0.01 to 0.1%). The gene calls are TRBV11-2 and TRBJ1-5; no reliable D call. Trimming cost V 1 base and J 0 bases, with 7 bases left between them. Germline values: CDR1 SGHAT, CDR2 FQNNGV. This CDR3 is built from 15 residues. The CDR3 spells CASSLGADSNQPQHF. The CDR3 nucleotides are TGTGCCAGCAGCTTAGGTGCAGATAGCAATCAGCCCCAGCATTTT. The whole variable domain, filled in from reference TRBV11-2 and TRBJ1-5, reads EAGVAQSPRYKIIEKRQSVAFWCNPISGHATLYWYQQILGQGPKLLIQFQNNGVVDDSQLPKDRFSAERLKGVDSTLKIQPAKLEDSAVYLCASSLGADSNQPQHFGDGTRLSIL.

About this clonotype: The junction shows a germline mismatch at one end, possibly a read error. V gene TRBV11-3 combines with J gene TRBJ2-7; tentatively, D is TRBD2 (5 bases). The V gene's germline CDR1 is SGHNT and CDR2 YENEEA. The CDR3 has 13 amino acids. The chain's CDR3 is CASSLVLAYEQHF. The DNA for the CDR3 is TGTGCCAGCAGCTTAGTGCTAGCCTACGAGCAGCACTTC.

This clonotype appeared many times. The chain uses TRBV20-1 and TRBJ2-5, with 9 nucleotides matching TRBD2. The CDR3 extends over 14 amino acids. Germline-derived CDR1 and CDR2 are DFQATT and SNEGSKA (reference sequence). V was pared by 3 bases and J by 4 bases, with 6 bases of the junction left unmatched. As DNA, the CDR3 is TGCAGTGCTAGGGGTGGACTAGCGTCAGAGACCCAGTACTTC. Encoded protein: CSARGGLASETQYF.

This clonotype was seen a handful of times. This may stem from a read error, because a much larger clone lies one nucleotide away. The chain employs TRBV6-2 or TRBV6-3 and TRBJ2-7, with 7 bases lining up with TRBD1. The CDR3 length is 14 residues. CDR1 is MNHEY, CDR2 SVGEGT, per germline. V lost 5 bases, J lost 8 bases, and 12 bases stayed unmatched. As DNA, the CDR3 is TGTGCCAGCAGTCGACAAGGGGGCGGGTACAAGCAGTACTTC. Protein sequence: CASSRQGGGYKQYF.

The chain uses TRBV20-1 and TRBJ2-1, with D tentatively TRBD2 (5 bases). The germline CDR1 and CDR2 sequences are DFQATT and SNEGSKA (reference sequence). The length of the CDR3 is 12 residues. V dropped 5 bases and J dropped 6 bases, with 11 bases sitting between them. CDR3 nucleotides: TGCAGTGCTCGACCGGGGTCCAATGAGCAGTTCTTC. This translates into CSARPGSNEQFF.

This clonotype was observed many times. This chain joins TRBV25-1 and TRBJ2-5, with 8 bases aligning to TRBD2. This CDR3 spans 14 amino acids. Looked up from germline, CDR1 is MGHDK and CDR2 is SYGVNS. V gave up 4 bases and J gave up 2 bases; unmatched junction bases: 3. DNA for the CDR3: TGTGCCAGCAGTGCAACTAGCGGACAAGAGACCCAGTACTTC. It specifies CASSATSGQETQYF.

This clonotype was seen only a few times. The chain links TRBV11-2 to TRBJ1-1; a possible D gene is TRBD1 (5 bases). This CDR3 has 18 residues. The V and J ends lost 7 bases and 1 base respectively, with 25 bases between them. CDR1 and CDR2 from the germline V gene are SGHAT and FQNNGV. The CDR3, as DNA: TGTGCCAGCAAACCCGTGAGGCTTAGACAGAACCAGAACACTGAAGCTTTCTTT. This encodes CASKPVRLRQNQNTEAFF. The full variable domain, in which reference TRBV11-2 and TRBJ1-1 provide the parts outside the CDR3, is EAGVAQSPRYKIIEKRQSVAFWCNPISGHATLYWYQQILGQGPKLLIQFQNNGVVDDSQLPKDRFSAERLKGVDSTLKIQPAKLEDSAVYLCASKPVRLRQNQNTEAFFGQGTRLTVV.

Worth noting for this clonotype: The junction departs from the called germline gene at one end, perhaps through a read error. This rearrangement joins TRBV12-3 or TRBV12-4 to TRBJ1-2; the match to TRBD1 covers 7 bases. The CDR3 runs to 12 residues. The CDR3 nucleotides read TGTGCCAGCATCCAGGGACAGTATGGCTACATCTTC. This codes for CASIQGQYGYIF.

V usage is TRBV2 and J usage is TRBJ2-1, with 15 positions matching TRBD2. This CDR3 contains 18 residues. The V gene's germline CDR1 is SNHLY and CDR2 FYNNEI. Losses at the gene ends were 7 bases for V and 3 bases for J; bases not matched to a gene: 10. CDR3 sequence: CASIGGLAGGWGYNEQFF. The CDR3 DNA reads TGTGCCAGCATCGGGGGACTAGCGGGAGGTTGGGGCTACAATGAGCAGTTCTTC.

The chain employs TRBV20-1 and TRBJ2-1; possible D gene TRBD2, 6 bases. The CDR3 sequence is 14 residues long. V was trimmed by 6 bases and J by 6 bases, leaving 18 bases between them. Per the germline V gene, CDR1 is DFQATT and CDR2 is SNEGSKA (reference sequence). Here the CDR3 reads CSASWGRTINEQFF. The CDR3 DNA is TGCAGTGCGTCGTGGGGGAGGACTATCAATGAGCAGTTCTTC.